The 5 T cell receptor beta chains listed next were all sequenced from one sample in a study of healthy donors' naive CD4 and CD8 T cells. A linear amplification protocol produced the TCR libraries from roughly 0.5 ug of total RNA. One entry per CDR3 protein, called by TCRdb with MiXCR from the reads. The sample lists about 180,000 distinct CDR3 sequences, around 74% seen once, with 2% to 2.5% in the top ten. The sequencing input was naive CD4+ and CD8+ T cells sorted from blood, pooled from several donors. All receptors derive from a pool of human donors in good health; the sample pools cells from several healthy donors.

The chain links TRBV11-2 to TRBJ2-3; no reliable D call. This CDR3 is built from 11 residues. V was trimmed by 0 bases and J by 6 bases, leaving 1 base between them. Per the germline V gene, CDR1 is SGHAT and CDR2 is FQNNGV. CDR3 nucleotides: TGTGCCAGCAGCTTAGACGATACGCAGTATTTT. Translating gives CASSLDDTQYF.

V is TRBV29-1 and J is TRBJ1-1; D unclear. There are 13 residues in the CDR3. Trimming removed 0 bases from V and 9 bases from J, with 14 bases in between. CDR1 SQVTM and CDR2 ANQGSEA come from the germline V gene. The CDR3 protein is CSVEEGSNQKAFF. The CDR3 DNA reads TGCAGCGTTGAAGAGGGGTCAAACCAAAAAGCTTTCTTT.

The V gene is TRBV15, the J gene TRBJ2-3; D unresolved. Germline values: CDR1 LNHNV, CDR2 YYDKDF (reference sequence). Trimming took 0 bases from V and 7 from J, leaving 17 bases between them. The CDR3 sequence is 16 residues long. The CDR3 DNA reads TGTGCCACCAGCAGAGAGCCCACGGGCTCCACGAATACGCAGTATTTT. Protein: CATSREPTGSTNTQYF.

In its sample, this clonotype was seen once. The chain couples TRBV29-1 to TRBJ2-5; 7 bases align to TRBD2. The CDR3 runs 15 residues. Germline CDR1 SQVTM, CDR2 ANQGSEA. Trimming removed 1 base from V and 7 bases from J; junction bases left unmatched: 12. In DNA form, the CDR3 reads TGCAGCGTTGAAGTATGGCTAGCGGCGAGCGGGACCCAGTACTTC. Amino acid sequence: CSVEVWLAASGTQYF.

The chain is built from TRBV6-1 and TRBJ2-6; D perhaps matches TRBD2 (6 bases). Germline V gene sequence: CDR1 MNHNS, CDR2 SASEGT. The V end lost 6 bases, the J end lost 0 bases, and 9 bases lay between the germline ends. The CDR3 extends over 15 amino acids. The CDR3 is CASRSGDSGANVLTF. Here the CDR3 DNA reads TGTGCCAGCAGATCGGGGGACTCTGGGGCCAACGTCCTGACTTTC.